Listed here are 18 T cell receptor beta chains from one sample, sequenced in a study of post-analysis software for immune sequencing data. General study findings and limits: In patients, five or six TRBV segments were more frequent than in controls, with TRBV5-6, TRBV5-1 and TRBV20-1 among them.

Their antigens remain unidentified. Sequencing libraries made from TCR beta cDNA carried unique molecular identifiers. TCRdb processed the PCR reads anew with MiXCR; each CDR3 protein has one entry. The sample includes 740,000 or so distinct CDR3 sequences, roughly half of them seen just once. The sequencing input was blood. The receptor set was obtained from a girl aged 5-17 years with multiple sclerosis.

This chain joins TRBV5-1 and TRBJ1-2; TRBD1 matches at 7 bases. The germline V gene encodes CDR1 SGHRS and CDR2 YFSETQ. The CDR3 has 13 amino acids. Unmatched junction bases numbered 7, after V lost 4 bases and J lost 7 bases. CDR3 in amino acids: CASSPDRFGGYTF. In DNA form, the CDR3 reads TGCGCCAGCAGCCCGGACAGGTTCGGTGGCTACACCTTC.

This clonotype was picked up a small number of times. This chain uses TRBV20-1 with TRBJ2-5; 9 bases align to TRBD1. The germline CDR1 and CDR2 sequences are DFQATT and SNEGSKA (reference sequence). Trimming took 5 bases from V and 5 from J; bases not matched to a gene: 6. CDR3 size: 13 residues. CDR3 amino acids: CSAGDRESETQYF. The DNA of the CDR3 is TGCAGTGCTGGGGACAGGGAATCGGAGACCCAGTACTTC.

The CDR3 coding sequence is TGTGCCAGCAGCACCGGACAGGGGGTGCCCTCCTACGAGCAGTACTTC. Its protein is CASSTGQGVPSYEQYF. The chain links TRBV7-2 to TRBJ2-7, with 10 bases fitting TRBD1. The CDR3 length is 16 residues. Trimming took 5 bases from V and 0 from J; bases not matched to a gene: 7. In germline, CDR1 is SGHTA, CDR2 FQGNSA.

The chain joins TRBV19 to TRBJ2-1; D is undetermined. This CDR3 has 14 amino acids. Germline V gene sequence: CDR1 LNHDA, CDR2 SQIVND (reference sequence). Trimming cost V 5 bases and J 4 bases, with 12 bases left between them. CDR3 bases: TGTGCCAGTAGTCCCGACGGTCAGTACAATGAGCAGTTCTTC. This encodes CASSPDGQYNEQFF. Filled out from reference TRBV19 and TRBJ2-1, the complete variable domain reads DGGITQSPKYLFRKEGQNVTLSCEQNLNHDAMYWYRQDPGQGLRLIYYSQIVNDFQKGDIAEGYSVSREKKESFPLTVTSAQKNPTAFYLCASSPDGQYNEQFFGPGTRLTVL.

V is TRBV15 and J is TRBJ1-2, with 8 nucleotides matching TRBD1. Germline CDR1 reads LNHNV; CDR2 reads YYDKDF (reference sequence). J was trimmed by 3 bases and V by 5 bases; bases with no gene match: 5. The CDR3 spans 14 residues. The CDR3 DNA sequence: TGTGCCACCAGCGCCGGGACAGGTTACTATGGCTACACCTTC. Translating it yields CATSAGTGYYGYTF.

The chain has TRBV6-5 and TRBJ2-7; 9 positions agree with TRBD1. Looked up from germline, CDR1 is MNHEY and CDR2 is SVGAGI. The V gene end was trimmed by 5 bases and the J gene end by 5 bases; junction bases not matched to a gene: 10. The CDR3 covers 15 residues. Here the CDR3 reads CASSQRRDRAHEQYF. CDR3 nucleotide sequence: TGTGCCAGCAGTCAACGGAGGGACAGGGCCCACGAGCAGTACTTC.

The CDR3 protein is CASSQDVGAGVWDEQYF. The CDR3 nucleotides read TGTGCCAGCAGCCAAGACGTCGGAGCGGGAGTTTGGGACGAGCAGTACTTC. The V gene is TRBV4-2, the J gene TRBJ2-7; TRBD2 matches at 8 bases. The CDR3 spans 17 residues. Germline CDR1 and CDR2: LGHNA and YNFKEQ. Unmatched junction bases numbered 12, after V lost 0 bases and J lost 5 bases.

The J gene is TRBJ2-5, the V gene TRBV20-1, with 7 positions matching TRBD2. There are 14 residues in the CDR3. In germline, CDR1 is DFQATT, CDR2 SNEGSKA (reference sequence). Trimming took 1 base from V and 5 from J; bases not matched to a gene: 7. Here the CDR3 reads CSARGGGPRETQYF. CDR3 nucleotide sequence: TGCAGTGCTAGAGGGGGGGGACCGAGGGAGACCCAGTACTTC.

V is TRBV15 and J is TRBJ2-5; TRBD1 aligns across 10 bases. Germline values: CDR1 LNHNV, CDR2 YYDKDF (reference sequence). V was pared by 4 bases and J by 11 bases, with 13 bases of the junction left unmatched. This CDR3 comprises 15 residues. CDR3 bases: TGTGCCACCAGCACCGAAGGGACAGGGGTGAGAGAGCAGTACTTC. This gives the protein CATSTEGTGVREQYF.

This clonotype was counted between two and nine times. The chain combines TRBV5-1 with TRBJ2-4; D is perhaps TRBD1 or TRBD2 (5 bases each). The CDR3 contains 17 residues. Germline CDR1 and CDR2: SGHRS and YFSETQ. With 4 bases removed from V and 1 base from J, the gap between germline ends came to 18 bases. In nucleotides, the CDR3 is TGCGCCAGCAGCCCGGGTCGAGGTGAGGGGGCCAAAAACATTCAGTACTTC. Its protein product is CASSPGRGEGAKNIQYF.

CDR3 loop: CASSQGIGGDSGTDTQYF. The CDR3 region has the DNA TGTGCCAGCAGCCAAGGGATCGGGGGGGACTCTGGCACAGATACGCAGTATTTT. The chain couples TRBV3-1 to TRBJ2-3, with TRBD2 matching 8 bases. CDR1 is LGHDT and CDR2 is YNNKEL in the germline V gene (reference sequence). Unmatched junction bases numbered 10, after V lost 1 base and J lost 1 base. The length of the CDR3 is 18 residues.

The sample holds a few counts of this clonotype. The chain is built from TRBV2 and TRBJ1-2; possibly TRBD1 for D (6 bases). Germline values: CDR1 SNHLY, CDR2 FYNNEI. V was cut by 2 bases and J by 8 bases, with 15 bases left in between. This CDR3 is built from 14 residues. The DNA of the CDR3 is TGTGCCAGCAGTGAACATGGGACATCGCAAGGCTACACCTTC. It translates to CASSEHGTSQGYTF. Full variable domain (missing parts from reference TRBV2 and TRBJ1-2): EPEVTQTPSHQVTQMGQEVILRCVPISNHLYFYWYRQILGQKVEFLVSFYNNEISEKSEIFDDQFSVERPDGSNFTLKIRSTKLEDSAMYFCASSEHGTSQGYTFGSGTRLTVV.

The chain couples TRBV29-1 to TRBJ2-1; tentatively, D is TRBD2 (6 bases). CDR1 and CDR2 (germline): SQVTM, ANQGSEA. The V and J ends lost 5 bases and 3 bases respectively, with 8 bases between them. The CDR3 consists of 12 residues. In nucleotides, the CDR3 is TGCAGCGTTCCTAGCGTCTACAATGAGCAGTTCTTC. This codes for CSVPSVYNEQFF.

The genes are TRBV9 and TRBJ2-3; D gene uncertain. Per the germline V gene, CDR1 is SGDLS and CDR2 is YYNGEE. Trimming removed 4 bases from V and 5 bases from J, with 14 bases in between. The CDR3 is 14 residues long. The CDR3 region has the DNA TGTGCCAGCAGCTCCGACGTAGTGCTAGATACGCAGTATTTT. Amino acid sequence: CASSSDVVLDTQYF.

The J gene is TRBJ2-7, the V gene TRBV7-9; 15 bases agree with TRBD2. The trim removed 4 bases at V and 7 bases at J, leaving 14 bases unmatched. CDR1 and CDR2 (germline): SEHNR, FQNEAQ (reference sequence). CDR3 length: 18 amino acids. The CDR3 bases are TGTGCCAGCAGCTCCACACTCCGGACTAGCGGGAGGGGTCGGGAGCAGTACTTC. This gives the protein CASSSTLRTSGRGREQYF.

This clonotype was recorded a few times. The chain uses TRBV5-1 and TRBJ2-7; D remains unclear. The CDR3 is 15 residues long. V lost 1 base, J lost 8 bases, and 19 bases lay in between. CDR1 is SGHRS, CDR2 YFSETQ, per germline. CDR3 bases: TGCGCCAGCAGCTTGTTGAGCACCGGTTTTCTGAAGCAGTACTTC. It is translated as CASSLLSTGFLKQYF.

In this sample, this clonotype turned up many times. This chain links TRBV7-8 with TRBJ2-3; D possibly corresponds to TRBD2 (5 bases). Looked up from germline, CDR1 is SGHVS and CDR2 is FQNEAQ. The CDR3 contains 17 residues. V lost 4 bases and J lost 11, with 28 bases in between. The CDR3 bases are TGTGCCAGCAGCTCCCCACCGGCCCGGGGTCCCAGATTGGGGCAGTATTTT. Residues: CASSSPPARGPRLGQYF.

This clonotype was counted a few times. This chain links TRBV20-1 with TRBJ1-1; maybe TRBD1 (5 bases). Germline lookup yields CDR1 DFQATT and CDR2 SNEGSKA (reference sequence). The CDR3 extends over 13 amino acids. V dropped 3 bases and J dropped 2 bases, with 10 bases sitting between them. The CDR3 nucleotides read TGCAGTGCTAGGGGGGATCCAAACACTGAAGCTTTCTTT. It codes for CSARGDPNTEAFF.